This TCR beta chain was sequenced during a study of PD-L1 blockade in urothelial cancer. Only in-frame clones appear in the TCRdb table, and some are missing; sequencing was by immunoSEQ multiplex PCR. This sample has tens of thousands of clones, with roughly 86% found just once. CDR1 and CDR2 (germline): LGHNA, YSLEER. There are 15 residues in the CDR3. Trimming cost V 4 bases and J 5 bases, with 14 bases left between them. The chain couples TRBV4-3 to TRBJ2-2, with D unresolved. This clonotype originated in a man in his sixties with urothelial cancer. Material: PBMCs, obtained around atezolizumab (anti-PD-L1) treatment. The CDR3 DNA reads TGCGCCAGCAGCCGCCAGAGCCCACAGACCGGGGAGCTGTTTTTT. It yields the protein CASSRQSPQTGELFF.